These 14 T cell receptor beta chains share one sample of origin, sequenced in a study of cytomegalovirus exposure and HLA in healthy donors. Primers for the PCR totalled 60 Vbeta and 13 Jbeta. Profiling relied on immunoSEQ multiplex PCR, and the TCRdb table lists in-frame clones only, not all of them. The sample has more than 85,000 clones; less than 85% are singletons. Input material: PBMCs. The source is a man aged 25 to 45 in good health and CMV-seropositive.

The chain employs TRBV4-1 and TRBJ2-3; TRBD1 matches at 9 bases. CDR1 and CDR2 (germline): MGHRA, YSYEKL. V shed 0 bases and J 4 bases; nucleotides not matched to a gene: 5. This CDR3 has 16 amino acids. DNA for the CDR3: TGCGCCAGCAGCCAAGATCTTTGGGACAGGGCAGATACGCAGTATTTT. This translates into CASSQDLWDRADTQYF.

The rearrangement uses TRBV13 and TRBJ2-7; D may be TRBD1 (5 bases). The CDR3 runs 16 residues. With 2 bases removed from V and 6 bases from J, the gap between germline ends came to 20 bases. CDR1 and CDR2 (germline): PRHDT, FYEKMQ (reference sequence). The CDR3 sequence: CASSLSPPDIYGEQYF. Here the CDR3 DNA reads TGTGCCAGCAGCTTATCCCCCCCGGACATATACGGCGAGCAGTACTTC.

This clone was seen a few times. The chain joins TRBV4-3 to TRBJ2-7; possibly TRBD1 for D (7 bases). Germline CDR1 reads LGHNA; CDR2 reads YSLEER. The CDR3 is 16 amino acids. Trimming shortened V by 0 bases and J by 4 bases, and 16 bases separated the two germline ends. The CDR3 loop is CASSQDVTAGGYEQYF. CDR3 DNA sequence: TGCGCCAGCAGCCAAGACGTCACGGCAGGGGGGTACGAGCAGTACTTC.

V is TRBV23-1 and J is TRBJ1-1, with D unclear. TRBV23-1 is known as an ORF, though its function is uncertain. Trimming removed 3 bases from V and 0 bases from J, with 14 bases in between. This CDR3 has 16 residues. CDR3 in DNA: TGCGCCAGCAGTCATCTGAGGGCGGGCCTGAACACTGAAGCTTTCTTT. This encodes CASSHLRAGLNTEAFF.

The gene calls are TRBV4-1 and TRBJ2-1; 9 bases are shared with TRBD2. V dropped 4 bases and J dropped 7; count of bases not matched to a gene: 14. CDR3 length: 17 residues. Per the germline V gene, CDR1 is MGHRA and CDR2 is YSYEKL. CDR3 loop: CASSPFWRGGPVNEQFF. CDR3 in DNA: TGCGCCAGCAGCCCCTTCTGGCGGGGGGGCCCGGTGAATGAGCAGTTCTTC.

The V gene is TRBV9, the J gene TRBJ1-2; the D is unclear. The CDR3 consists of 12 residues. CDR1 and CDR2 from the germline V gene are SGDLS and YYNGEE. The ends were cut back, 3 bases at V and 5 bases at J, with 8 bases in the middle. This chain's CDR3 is CASSDASYGYTF. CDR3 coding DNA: TGTGCCAGCAGCGACGCCAGTTATGGCTACACCTTC.

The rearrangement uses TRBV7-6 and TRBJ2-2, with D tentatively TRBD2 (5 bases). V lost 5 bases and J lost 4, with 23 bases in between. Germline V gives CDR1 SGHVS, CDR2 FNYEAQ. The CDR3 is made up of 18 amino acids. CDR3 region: CASSPYPPGYDSTGELFF. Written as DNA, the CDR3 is TGTGCCAGCAGCCCATACCCGCCGGGGTATGATTCCACCGGGGAGCTGTTTTTT.

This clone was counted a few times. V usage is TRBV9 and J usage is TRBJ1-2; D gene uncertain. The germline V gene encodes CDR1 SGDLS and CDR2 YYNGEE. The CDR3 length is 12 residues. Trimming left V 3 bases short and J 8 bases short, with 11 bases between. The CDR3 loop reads CASSAPTGGYTF. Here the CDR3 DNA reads TGTGCCAGCAGCGCCCCCACGGGGGGCTACACCTTC.

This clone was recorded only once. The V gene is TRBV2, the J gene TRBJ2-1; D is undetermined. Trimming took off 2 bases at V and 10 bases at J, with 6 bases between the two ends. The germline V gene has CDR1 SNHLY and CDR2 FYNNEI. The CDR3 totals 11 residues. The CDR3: CASSEIREQFF. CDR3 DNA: TGTGCCAGCAGTGAAATCCGGGAGCAGTTCTTC.

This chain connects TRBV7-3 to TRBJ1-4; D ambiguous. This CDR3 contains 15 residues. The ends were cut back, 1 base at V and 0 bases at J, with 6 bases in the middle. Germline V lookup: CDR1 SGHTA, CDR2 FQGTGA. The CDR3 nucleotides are TGTGCCAGCAGCTTAAGGCCTGCAACTAATGAAAAACTGTTTTTT. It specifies CASSLRPATNEKLFF.

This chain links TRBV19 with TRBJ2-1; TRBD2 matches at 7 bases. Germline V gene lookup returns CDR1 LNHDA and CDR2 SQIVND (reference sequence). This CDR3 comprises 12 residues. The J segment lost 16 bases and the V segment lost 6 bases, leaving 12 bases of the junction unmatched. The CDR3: CASRPGGGTIFF. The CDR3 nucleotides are TGTGCCAGTAGACCCGGGGGAGGGACCATATTCTTC.

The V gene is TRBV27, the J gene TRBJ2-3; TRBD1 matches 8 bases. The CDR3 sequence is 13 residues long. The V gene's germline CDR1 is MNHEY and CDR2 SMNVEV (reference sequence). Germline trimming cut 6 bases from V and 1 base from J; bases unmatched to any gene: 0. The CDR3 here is CASRGQGTDTQYF. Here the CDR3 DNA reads TGTGCCAGCAGGGGACAGGGCACAGATACGCAGTATTTT.

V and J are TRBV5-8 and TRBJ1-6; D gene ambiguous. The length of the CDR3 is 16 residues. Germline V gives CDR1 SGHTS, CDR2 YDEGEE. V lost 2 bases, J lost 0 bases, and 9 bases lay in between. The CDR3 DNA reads TGTGCCAGCAGCTTCTATAGGAGCTCCTATAATTCACCCCTCCACTTT. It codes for CASSFYRSSYNSPLHF.

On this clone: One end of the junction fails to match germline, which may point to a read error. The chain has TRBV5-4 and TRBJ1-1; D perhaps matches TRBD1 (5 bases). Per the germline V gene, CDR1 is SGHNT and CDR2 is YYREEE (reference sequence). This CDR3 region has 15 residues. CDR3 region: CAGSPGGGMNTEAFF. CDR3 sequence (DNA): TGTGCCGGCAGCCCTGGCGGGGGAATGAACACTGAAGCTTTCTTT.